The present TCR beta chain was sequenced within a study of blood T cell repertoires in COVID-19. About the study: The United States, Italy and Spain provided the acute and convalescent COVID-19 samples. The cDNA or gDNA used as material had been derived from T cells, B-cell-depleted T cells, or PBMCs.

V gave up 2 bases and J gave up 2 bases; unmatched junction bases: 8. Germline values: CDR1 MDHEN, CDR2 SYDVKM. This CDR3 is 17 amino acids long. Some clones are missing from TCRdb's copy, which holds only in-frame ones; the method was immunoSEQ multiplex PCR. The sample has about 410,000 clones, 75% to 90% seen once. Enrolment of Seattle patients took place during active infection, and they were followed longitudinally. The chain carries TRBV28 and TRBJ2-3; 9 bases are shared with TRBD2. The TCR was taken from a woman aged 40 to 49 with COVID-19, enrolled during active disease. Sequenced: peripheral blood. The CDR3 reads CASSLGISGSHTDTQYF. The CDR3 coding sequence is TGTGCCAGCAGTTTAGGGATTAGCGGGAGTCACACAGATACGCAGTATTTT.